A single sample is the source of the 4 T cell receptor beta chains below, sequenced in a study of Graves' ophthalmopathy and Graves' hyperthyroidism. RNA transcripts were the template, and TCR beta CDR3 regions were amplified from them. The first-round RT-PCR employed HTBI primers together with the Qiagen OneStep RT-PCR kit. A multiplex PCR was then performed as the second round. TCRdb recomputed calls from the multiplex PCR reads with MiXCR, one row per CDR3 protein. In the table there are 600,000 to 650,000 distinct CDR3 sequences, 20% to 25% of which are singletons. Sequencing was performed on peripheral blood. The receptors were sampled from a woman in her late teens or twenties with stable Graves' hyperthyroidism. Some clones in this sample may be carry-over from other donors' samples.

This clonotype was seen many times. J is TRBJ2-7 and V is TRBV12-3 or TRBV12-4, with a possible D match to TRBD1 (5 bases). This CDR3 is built from 14 residues. Trimming stripped 1 base from V and 3 bases from J, with 10 bases between. CDR3 residues: CASSLGSRGYEQYF. DNA of the CDR3: TGTGCCAGCAGTTTAGGATCTAGGGGCTACGAGCAGTACTTC.

This clonotype was observed a handful of times. The chain carries TRBV12-3 or TRBV12-4 and TRBJ2-1; 8 nucleotides line up with TRBD2. The ends lost 1 base at V and 4 bases at J; junction bases unmatched: 3. The CDR3 runs 15 residues. CDR3 bases: TGTGCCAGCAGTTTAGTTAGCGGGGAATACAATGAGCAGTTCTTC. It codes for CASSLVSGEYNEQFF.

CDR3 nucleotide sequence: TGTGCCAGCACCCCCGGGGACAGTTCTTTAGCCAAAAACATTCAGTACTTC. This sequence encodes CASTPGDSSLAKNIQYF. V is TRBV12-3 or TRBV12-4 and J is TRBJ2-4, with 7 bases identical to TRBD1. V lost 7 bases to trimming and J lost 0 bases; unmatched junction nucleotides: 12. This CDR3 has 17 amino acids.

On this clonotype itself: At one end, the junction sequence differs from germline, possibly due to a read error. V and J are TRBV12-3 or TRBV12-4 and TRBJ1-5, with 7 bases aligning to TRBD1. The CDR3 has 13 residues. This CDR3 reads CAGSLGQSNSQHF. CDR3 in DNA: TGTGCCGGCAGCTTGGGACAGTCTAACTCCCAGCACTTT.